This record looks at one T cell receptor beta chain sequence and its context. This specimen belongs to a study of blood T cell repertoires in COVID-19. Whole-study context: Two consecutive negative NP/OP PCR tests, clearance, or resolved symptoms defined Cohort 3 recovery.

The cohort comprised adults aged about 18 to 100 years residing in about 25 US areas. Participant reports of clinical history set cohort assignment. Germline CDR1 reads SGHRS; CDR2 reads YFSETQ. V dropped 2 bases and J dropped 4 bases, with 12 bases sitting between them. This CDR3 is built from 15 residues. Per the original methods: Researchers report that nucleated cell counts were estimated from reference gene primer amplification. The protocol was immunoSEQ multiplex PCR, while the TCRdb copy is restricted to in-frame clones and leaves out a portion. V, J and clone size derive from that table, while D and trimming were established from the DNA sequence. This repertoire shows 200,000 to 250,000 clones, roughly 87% found once; its top ten account for about 7%.

Sequencing input: PBMCs or T cells enriched from blood (not recorded which). The chain recombines TRBV5-1 with TRBJ1-4; perhaps TRBD1 as D (6 bases). The sequence came from a man between 25 and 39 years old in a cohort exposed to, infected with or recovered from COVID-19 (not recorded which). The CDR3 DNA is TGCGCCAGCAGCTTCGGCAGGGGTGGTAATGAAAAACTGTTTTTT. Its protein is CASSFGRGGNEKLFF.